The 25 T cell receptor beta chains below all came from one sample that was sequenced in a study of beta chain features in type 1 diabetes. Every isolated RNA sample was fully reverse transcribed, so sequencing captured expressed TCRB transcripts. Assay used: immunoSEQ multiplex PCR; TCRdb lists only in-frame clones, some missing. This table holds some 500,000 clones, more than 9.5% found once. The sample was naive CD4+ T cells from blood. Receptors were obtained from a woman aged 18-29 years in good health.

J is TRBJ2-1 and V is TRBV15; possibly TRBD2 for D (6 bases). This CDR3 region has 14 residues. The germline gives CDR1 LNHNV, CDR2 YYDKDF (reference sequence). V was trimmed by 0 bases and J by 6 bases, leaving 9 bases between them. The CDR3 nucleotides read TGTGCCACCAGCAGAGACATTAGCGGCAATGAGCAGTTCTTC. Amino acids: CATSRDISGNEQFF.

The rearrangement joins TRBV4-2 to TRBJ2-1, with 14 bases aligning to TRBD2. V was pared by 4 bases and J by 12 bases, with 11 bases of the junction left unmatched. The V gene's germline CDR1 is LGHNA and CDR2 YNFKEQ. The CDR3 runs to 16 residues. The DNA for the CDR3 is TGTGCCAGCAGCCGGGGAGGGACTAGCGGGAGTATCGGGCAGTTCTTC. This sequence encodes CASSRGGTSGSIGQFF.

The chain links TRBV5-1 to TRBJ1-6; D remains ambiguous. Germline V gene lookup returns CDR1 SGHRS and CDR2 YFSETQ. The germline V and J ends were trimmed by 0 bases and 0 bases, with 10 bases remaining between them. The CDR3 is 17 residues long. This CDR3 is CASSLAGASSYNSPLHF. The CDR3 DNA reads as TGCGCCAGCAGCTTGGCCGGAGCGAGCTCCTATAATTCACCCCTCCACTTT.

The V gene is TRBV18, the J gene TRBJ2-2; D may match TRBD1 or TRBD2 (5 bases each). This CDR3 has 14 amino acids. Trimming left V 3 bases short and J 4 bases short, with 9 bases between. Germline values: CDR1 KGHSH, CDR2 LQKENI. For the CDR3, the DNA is TGTGCCAGCTCACCCAGGGACCTCACCGGGGAGCTGTTTTTT. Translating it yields CASSPRDLTGELFF.

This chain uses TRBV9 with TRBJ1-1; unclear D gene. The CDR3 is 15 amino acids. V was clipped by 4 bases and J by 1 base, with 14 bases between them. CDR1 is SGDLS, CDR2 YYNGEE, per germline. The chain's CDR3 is CASSPQAKGNTEAFF. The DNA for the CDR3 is TGTGCCAGCAGCCCTCAAGCTAAGGGGAACACTGAAGCTTTCTTT. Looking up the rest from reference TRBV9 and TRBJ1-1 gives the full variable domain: DSGVTQTPKHLITATGQRVTLRCSPRSGDLSVYWYQQSLDQGLQFLIQYYNGEERAKGNILERFSAQQFPDLHSELNLSSLELGDSALYFCASSPQAKGNTEAFFGQGTRLTVV.

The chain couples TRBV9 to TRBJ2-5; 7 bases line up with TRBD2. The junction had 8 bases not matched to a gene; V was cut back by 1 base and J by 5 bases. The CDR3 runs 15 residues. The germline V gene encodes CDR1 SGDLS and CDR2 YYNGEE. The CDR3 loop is CASSVRGSESETQYF. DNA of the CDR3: TGTGCCAGCAGCGTACGCGGGAGTGAATCGGAGACCCAGTACTTC. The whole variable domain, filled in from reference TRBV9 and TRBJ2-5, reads DSGVTQTPKHLITATGQRVTLRCSPRSGDLSVYWYQQSLDQGLQFLIQYYNGEERAKGNILERFSAQQFPDLHSELNLSSLELGDSALYFCASSVRGSESETQYFGPGTRLLVL.

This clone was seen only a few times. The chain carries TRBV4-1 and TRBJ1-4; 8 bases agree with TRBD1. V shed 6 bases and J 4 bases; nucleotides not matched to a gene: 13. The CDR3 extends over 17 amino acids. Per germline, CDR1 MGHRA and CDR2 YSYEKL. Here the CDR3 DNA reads TGCGCCAGCAGGCAGCCAGGGGGCACCAAAATTAATGAAAAACTGTTTTTT. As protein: CASRQPGGTKINEKLFF.

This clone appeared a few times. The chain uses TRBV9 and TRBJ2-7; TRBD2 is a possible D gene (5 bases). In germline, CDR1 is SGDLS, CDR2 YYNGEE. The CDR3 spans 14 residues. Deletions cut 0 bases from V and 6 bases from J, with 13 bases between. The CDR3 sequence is CASSVVPSAGEQYF. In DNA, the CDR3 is TGTGCCAGCAGCGTAGTTCCCTCGGCGGGCGAGCAGTACTTC.

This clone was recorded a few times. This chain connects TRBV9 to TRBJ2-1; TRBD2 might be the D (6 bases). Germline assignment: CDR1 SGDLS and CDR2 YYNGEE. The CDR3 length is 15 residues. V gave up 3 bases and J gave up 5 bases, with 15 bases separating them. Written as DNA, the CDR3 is TGTGCCAGCAGCGATCGGGACTCTCAGAACAATGAGCAGTTCTTC. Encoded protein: CASSDRDSQNNEQFF. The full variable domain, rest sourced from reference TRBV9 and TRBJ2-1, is DSGVTQTPKHLITATGQRVTLRCSPRSGDLSVYWYQQSLDQGLQFLIQYYNGEERAKGNILERFSAQQFPDLHSELNLSSLELGDSALYFCASSDRDSQNNEQFFGPGTRLTVL.

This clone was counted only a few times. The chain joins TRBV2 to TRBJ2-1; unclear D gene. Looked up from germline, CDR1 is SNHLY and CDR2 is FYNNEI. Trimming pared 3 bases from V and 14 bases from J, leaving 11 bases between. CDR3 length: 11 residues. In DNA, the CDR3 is TGTGCCAGCAGTGAGTTCGAGTATGAGTTCTTC. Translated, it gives CASSEFEYEFF.

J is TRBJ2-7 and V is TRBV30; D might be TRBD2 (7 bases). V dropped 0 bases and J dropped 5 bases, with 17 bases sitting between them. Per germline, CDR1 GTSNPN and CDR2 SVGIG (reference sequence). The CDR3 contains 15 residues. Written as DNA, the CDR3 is TGTGCCTGGAGTGTAAGGGGGGAGGGCCGGGACGAGCAGTACTTC. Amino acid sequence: CAWSVRGEGRDEQYF.

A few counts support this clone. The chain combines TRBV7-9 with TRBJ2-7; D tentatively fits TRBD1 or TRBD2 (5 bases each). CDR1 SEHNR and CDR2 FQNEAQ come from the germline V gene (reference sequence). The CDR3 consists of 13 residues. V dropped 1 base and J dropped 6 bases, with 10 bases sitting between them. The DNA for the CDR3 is TGTGCCAGCAGCTTAGGAGGGACCAGCGAGCAGTACGTC. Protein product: CASSLGGTSEQYV.

The CDR3 reads CASRGRLGSGNTIYF. In nucleotides, the CDR3 is TGTGCCAGCAGGGGACGGCTTGGCTCTGGAAACACCATATATTTT. The chain combines TRBV2 with TRBJ1-3; possibly TRBD1 for D (5 bases). This CDR3 is built from 15 residues. Trimming took off 6 bases at V and 0 bases at J, with 12 bases between the two ends. The germline V gene encodes CDR1 SNHLY and CDR2 FYNNEI. The complete variable domain, with remaining parts taken from reference TRBV2 and TRBJ1-3, reads EPEVTQTPSHQVTQMGQEVILRCVPISNHLYFYWYRQILGQKVEFLVSFYNNEISEKSEIFDDQFSVERPDGSNFTLKIRSTKLEDSAMYFCASRGRLGSGNTIYFGEGSWLTVV.

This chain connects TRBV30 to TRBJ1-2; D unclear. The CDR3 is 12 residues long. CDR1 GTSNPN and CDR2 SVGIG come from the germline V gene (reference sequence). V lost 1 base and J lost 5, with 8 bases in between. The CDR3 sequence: CAWSGMGYGYTF. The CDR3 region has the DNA TGTGCCTGGAGTGGGATGGGGTATGGCTACACCTTC.

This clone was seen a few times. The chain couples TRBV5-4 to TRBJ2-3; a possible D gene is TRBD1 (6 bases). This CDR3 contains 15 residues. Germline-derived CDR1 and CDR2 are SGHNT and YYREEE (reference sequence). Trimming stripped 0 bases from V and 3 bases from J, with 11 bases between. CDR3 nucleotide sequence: TGTGCCAGCAGCTTGGTAGTCAGGGGAACAGATACGCAGTATTTT. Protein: CASSLVVRGTDTQYF.

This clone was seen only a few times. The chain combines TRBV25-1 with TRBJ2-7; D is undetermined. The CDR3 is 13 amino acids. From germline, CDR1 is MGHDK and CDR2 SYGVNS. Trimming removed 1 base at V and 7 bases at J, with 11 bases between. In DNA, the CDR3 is TGTGCCAGCAGTGAATCTCCTAAACGGGAGCAGTACTTC. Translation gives CASSESPKREQYF.

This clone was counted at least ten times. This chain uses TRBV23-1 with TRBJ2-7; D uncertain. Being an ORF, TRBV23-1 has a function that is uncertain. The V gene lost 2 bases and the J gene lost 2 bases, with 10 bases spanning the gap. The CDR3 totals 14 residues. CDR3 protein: CASSQRTGTYEQYF. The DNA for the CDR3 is TGCGCCAGCAGTCAAAGGACGGGTACCTACGAGCAGTACTTC.

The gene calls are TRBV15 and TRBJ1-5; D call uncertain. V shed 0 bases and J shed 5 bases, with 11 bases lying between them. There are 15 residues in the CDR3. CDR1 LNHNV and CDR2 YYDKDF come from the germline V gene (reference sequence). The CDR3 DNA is TGTGCCACCAGCAGAGAATGGGAAACCCATCAGCCCCAGCATTTT. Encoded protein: CATSREWETHQPQHF.

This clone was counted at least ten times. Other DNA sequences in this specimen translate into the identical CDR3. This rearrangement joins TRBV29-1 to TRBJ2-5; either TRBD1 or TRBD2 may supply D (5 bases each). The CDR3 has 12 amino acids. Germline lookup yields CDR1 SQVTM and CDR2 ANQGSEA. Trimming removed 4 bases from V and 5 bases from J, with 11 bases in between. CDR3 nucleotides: TGCAGCGTTGGAGGGGTATCGGAGACCCAGTACTTC. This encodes CSVGGVSETQYF.

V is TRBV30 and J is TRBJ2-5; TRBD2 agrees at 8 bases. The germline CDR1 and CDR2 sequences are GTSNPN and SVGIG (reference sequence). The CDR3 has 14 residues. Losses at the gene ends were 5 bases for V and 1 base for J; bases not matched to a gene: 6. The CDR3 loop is CAWGIGTSQETQYF. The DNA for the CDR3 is TGTGCCTGGGGGATCGGGACTAGCCAAGAGACCCAGTACTTC. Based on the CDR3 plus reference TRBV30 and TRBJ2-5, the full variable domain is SQTIHQWPATLVQPVGSPLSLECTVEGTSNPNLYWYRQAAGRGLQLLFYSVGIGQISSEVPQNLSASRPQDRQFILSSKKLLLSDSGFYLCAWGIGTSQETQYFGPGTRLLVL.

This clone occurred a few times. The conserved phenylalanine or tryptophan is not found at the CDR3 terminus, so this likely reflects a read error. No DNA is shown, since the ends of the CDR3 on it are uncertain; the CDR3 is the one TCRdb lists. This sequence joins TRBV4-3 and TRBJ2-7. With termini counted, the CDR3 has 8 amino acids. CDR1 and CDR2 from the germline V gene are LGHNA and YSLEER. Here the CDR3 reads CASSQNLL.

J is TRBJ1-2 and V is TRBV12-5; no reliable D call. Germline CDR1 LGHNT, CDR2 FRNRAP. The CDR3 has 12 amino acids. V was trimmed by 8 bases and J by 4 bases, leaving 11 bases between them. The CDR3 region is CASQRTSYGYTF. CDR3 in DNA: TGTGCTAGTCAGCGGACTTCCTATGGCTACACCTTC.

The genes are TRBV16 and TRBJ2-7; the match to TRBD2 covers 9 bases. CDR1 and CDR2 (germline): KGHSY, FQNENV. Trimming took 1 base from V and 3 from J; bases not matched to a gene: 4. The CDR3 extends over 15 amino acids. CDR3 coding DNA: TGTGCCAGCAGCCAATTTGGTAGCGGGAGCTACGAGCAGTACTTC. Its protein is CASSQFGSGSYEQYF.

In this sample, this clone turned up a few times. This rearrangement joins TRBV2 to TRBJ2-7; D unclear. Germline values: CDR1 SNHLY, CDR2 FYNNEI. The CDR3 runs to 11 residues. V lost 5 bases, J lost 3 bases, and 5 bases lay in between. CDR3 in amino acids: CASSFFYEQYF. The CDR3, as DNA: TGTGCCAGCAGTTTCTTCTACGAGCAGTACTTC.

The CDR3 coding sequence is TGTGCCAGCAGCTTAGCGATACTGGGCCCAATGGAGAACATTCAGTACTTC. It is translated as CASSLAILGPMENIQYF. The rearrangement joins TRBV7-9 to TRBJ2-4; D not resolved. The ends were cut back, 0 bases at V and 7 bases at J, with 19 bases in the middle. The germline V gene encodes CDR1 SEHNR and CDR2 FQNEAQ (reference sequence). This CDR3 has 17 amino acids.